This T cell receptor beta chain was found in a study of shared clonotypes between healthy human individuals. The test was conducted at deep level. The DNA input per sorted-subset replicate PCR was 200 ng, corresponding to 30,000 or so T cell genomes. Only in-frame clones appear in the TCRdb table, and some are missing; sequencing was by immunoSEQ multiplex PCR. The sample has approximately 500,000 clones; roughly 95% are singletons. Germline CDR1 reads SNHLY; CDR2 reads FYNNEI. This CDR3 comprises 12 residues. Trimming shortened V by 8 bases and J by 0 bases, and 8 bases separated the two germline ends.

This sequence originates from a woman in her twenties or thirties in good health. The sequencing sample was made of naive CD4+ T cells sorted from blood. Subset noted: CD45RA+ positively selected. This rearrangement joins TRBV2 to TRBJ2-7; no firm D call. The CDR3 nucleotides read TGTGCCAGCGACAAAATCTCCTACGAGCAGTACTTC. Translated: CASDKISYEQYF. Full variable domain (outside the CDR3, taken from reference TRBV2 and TRBJ2-7): EPEVTQTPSHQVTQMGQEVILRCVPISNHLYFYWYRQILGQKVEFLVSFYNNEISEKSEIFDDQFSVERPDGSNFTLKIRSTKLEDSAMYFCASDKISYEQYFGPGTRLTVT.